This TCR beta chain was identified during a study of CD8+ T cells in alopecia areata (dated 2018 in TCRdb). Concerning the study at large: Treated patients were enrolled in an open-label pilot trial of oral tofacitinib at 5 to 10 mg twice daily for moderate-to-severe alopecia areata. Patients stayed on tofacitinib for 6 to 18 months and then had 6 months of follow-up off drug so that delayed response and recurrence could be assessed. Disease severity in treated patients was measured with the SALT score, which quantifies the percentage of affected scalp surface area. The study used high-throughput TCRbeta sequencing to examine T cell clonal expansion in alopecia areata, in both the C3H/HeJ mouse model and human patients. On the human side, TCRbeta sequencing was run on scalp tissue and on sorted CD4+ and CD8+ peripheral blood T cells from healthy controls and from alopecia areata patients with either patchy or totalis/universalis disease. Patients on tofacitinib were biopsied at baseline and after 4 and 24 weeks of treatment, and several of the patients also had a later scalp biopsy. Scalp clonality was compared among normal scalp (n=4), patchy alopecia areata scalp (n=8), and alopecia totalis/universalis scalp (n=8). The RNA source kit depended on sample type: the PAXgene miRNA kit for fixed scalp, the miRNeasy kit for PBMCs, and the RNeasy kit for mouse skin. TCRbeta CDR3 regions were amplified by immunoSEQ multiplex PCR using 35 Vbeta forward and 13 Jbeta reverse primers.

Library method: the immunoSEQ multiplex PCR assay. To provide template for TCR sequencing, every sample had RNA extracted and reverse transcribed into cDNA. SuperScript III was used for first-strand cDNA synthesis, primed with a 2:1 mix of oligo-dT and random hexamers. A synthetic immune receptor repertoire was used to assess amplification bias, and residual bias was removed computationally. The paper's data handling went like this. Raw reads were preprocessed to remove errors, and CDR3 was defined by IMGT conventions from the conserved cysteine to phenylalanine. Clonality was computed as 1 minus the Shannon entropy, with the entropy normalized by log2 of the number of productive unique TCRs. CD4 or CD8 identity of scalp clones was inferred by cross-referencing scalp TCRbeta sequences with sorted blood CD4 and CD8 repertoires. TCRdb took over this immuneACCESS table, retaining in-frame rearrangements with V and J assigned. Such tables are incomplete; in checked studies, under half of the missing clones stem from an unresolved V gene, and the remainder is unexplained. Clonal size and the V and J genes are those of that table, whereas D and trimming came from the DNA. The sample yields roughly 250,000 clones; 60% were counted once. The top ten constitute 0.75% to 0.95% of the sample.

Note on this clone: The clone's antigen remains unknown. Base qualities are not recorded, but no much larger clone differs from it by a single base.

The CDR3 contains 13 residues, cysteine and phenylalanine counted. Kept here is only the CDR3 DNA, which spans 39 bases and is read in frame from base 1. For CDR1 and CDR2, the germline V gene lists SQVTM and ANQGSEA. V sheds 7 bases and J sheds 2 bases, leaving 14 bases between their ends. The intended sense of this specimen's treatment or condition label: oral pan-JAK inhibitor, 5-10 mg twice daily. From alopecia areata patients, peripheral blood was collected along with lesional scalp punch biopsies. After PBMCs were isolated by density centrifugation and stained for CD3, CD4 and CD8, a FACSAria was used to sort CD4+ and CD8+ T cells. General study outcomes and caveats: Shared TCR sequences between patients were less evident than in mice, which may be partly attributable to HLA diversity in the patient population. Tofacitinib significantly decreased scalp clonality and the number of expanded CD8+ clones among the top 100 scalp clones. Scalp TCR repertoire analysis is complicated because resident alphabeta T cells in normal human skin are also sequenced, whereas mouse skin is dominated by gammadelta T cells. Higher clonality and more expanded CD8+ clones were observed in lesional scalp than in normal scalp, particularly in alopecia totalis/universalis, a finding suggestive of antigenic drive. Many expanded lesional clones were found to persist in scalp and blood during tofacitinib treatment, and relapse after treatment cessation may be partly explained by this persistence. The treated cohort was small, with a single nonresponder, so links between baseline CD8+ expansion and response need larger studies.

The sequence is built from TRBV29-1 and TRBJ1-2; the best D guess is TRBD1, with 6 bases matching. This receptor was taken from a human donor with alopecia areata. Sequenced here: CD4+ T cells sorted from blood, sampled around week 54, from a patient treated with tofacitinib. The nucleotide sequence reads as follows: TGCAGCGCAGCCACAGGGCAGAACTATGGCTACACCTTC. Its translation reads: CSAATGQNYGYTF.